This T cell receptor beta chain was sequenced in a study of naive and memory T cell subsets (TCRdb year 2017). Study-wide context: In the figure summarizing the skin biopsy and whole blood samples, around 10 blood donors, 7 tuberculin skin test biopsies and 3 saline control biopsies were reported. Skin biopsies were collected from tuberculin skin test sites or from saline-injected control sites and were processed for RNA extraction as previously described. PCR2 was typically run as a SYBR Green qPCR and stopped at a set threshold, although low-input samples could use end-point PCR of about 6 cycles instead.

The library came from UMI-ligation and nested PCR. The ligated cDNA was amplified by four rounds of PCR, in which nested alpha and beta constant region primers were used together with the SP2 primer. TCR RNA was reverse transcribed with SuperScript IV using alpha and beta constant region primers for the blood and skin samples. T4 RNA ligase 1 was used to ligate an oligonucleotide containing the Illumina SP2 primer and a UMI to the 3' end of the cDNA. The 12-nucleotide UMI was composed of two random hexamers separated by an eight-base spacer, which was included to prevent hairpin formation. From the second PCR onward, TCR alpha and beta chain libraries were processed separately, and dual indexing was applied for multiplexing. After pooling, the indexed libraries were analyzed by capillary electrophoresis and sequenced on either an Illumina MiSeq or NextSeq. PhiX DNA at about 5-7.5% was spiked into libraries to increase base diversity and improve cluster recognition. On the study's bioinformatics: Demultiplexor extracted UMIs from read 2, combined them with read 1 TCR sequence, and split reads by sample indices. Decombinator identified V and J genes and V-J junctions and gave each TCR a five-part identifier that included V and J deletions. Collapsinator used UMIs to correct sequencing errors and PCR amplification heterogeneity, yielding UMI-based abundance per TCR. CDR3Translator converted identifiers to nucleotide sequence, translated to amino acids, and extracted CDR3 regions using terminal motifs. After normalization to the amount of input RNA, the error-corrected alpha and beta TCR counts from blood and from skin were compared. TCRdb reprocessing: public reads trimmed at Q25 with fastp, clones called with MiXCR, in-frame beta chains kept. Here each entry gathers all rows of one CDR3 protein and keeps the most common genes and DNA. TCRdb, not the authors, supplied the V and J calls. The sample data list 37,000 or so distinct CDR3 sequences, and 9.5% to 11% of these were observed just once. About 4% of the sample lies in the top ten.

The paper as a whole reports these results and caveats: The paper did not give details of skin biopsy collection and RNA processing, instead referencing earlier studies for those details. The higher numbers of TCRs at tuberculin skin test sites were interpreted as T cell infiltration of a delayed type IV hypersensitivity reaction. The RNA-based method was acknowledged to be potentially sensitive to changes in TCR transcripts with T cell activation and differentiation. TCR sequences were reportedly recovered from both skin biopsy types, with far more TCRs at tuberculin skin test sites.

The table lists this clonotype with many counts. It lacks a known antigen. Base qualities were left out, and no much larger clone turns up one base away. V gives up 1 base and J gives up 0 bases, and the segment between their germline ends measures 14 bases. As encoded in the germline V gene, CDR1 is KGHSH while CDR2 is LQKENI. The CDR3 holds 17 amino acids from the cysteine to the phenylalanine. Left in the record is the CDR3 DNA by itself, 51 bases read in frame from the first base. The treatment or condition tag for this specimen amounts to: skin biopsy from PPD injection site in Mantoux-positive individual. The study described a robust, sensitive protocol for amplifying, sequencing and analyzing TCRs, using 3' ligation of a UMI-containing oligonucleotide to TCR cDNA. The tuberculin skin test biopsies were taken from PPD-injected sites in individuals who had a positive Mantoux test. Total RNA was treated with RQ1 DNase, without cell sorting, prior to reverse transcription, with an input of about 1 to 1000 ng being targeted. Libraries were prepared from skin biopsies and whole blood so that pipeline robustness could be tested in samples in which T cells form a minority population.

This sample comprised skin, obtained from a tuberculin skin test site. This TCR was recovered from an adult in good health. This receptor chain uses TRBV18 and TRBJ2-3; the D region may be TRBD1 or TRBD2, each matching 5 bases equally. The DNA sequence reads TGTGCCAGCTCACCACGAGTAGGGGAGACTAGCACAGATACGCAGTATTTT. Its amino acids are CASSPRVGETSTDTQYF.